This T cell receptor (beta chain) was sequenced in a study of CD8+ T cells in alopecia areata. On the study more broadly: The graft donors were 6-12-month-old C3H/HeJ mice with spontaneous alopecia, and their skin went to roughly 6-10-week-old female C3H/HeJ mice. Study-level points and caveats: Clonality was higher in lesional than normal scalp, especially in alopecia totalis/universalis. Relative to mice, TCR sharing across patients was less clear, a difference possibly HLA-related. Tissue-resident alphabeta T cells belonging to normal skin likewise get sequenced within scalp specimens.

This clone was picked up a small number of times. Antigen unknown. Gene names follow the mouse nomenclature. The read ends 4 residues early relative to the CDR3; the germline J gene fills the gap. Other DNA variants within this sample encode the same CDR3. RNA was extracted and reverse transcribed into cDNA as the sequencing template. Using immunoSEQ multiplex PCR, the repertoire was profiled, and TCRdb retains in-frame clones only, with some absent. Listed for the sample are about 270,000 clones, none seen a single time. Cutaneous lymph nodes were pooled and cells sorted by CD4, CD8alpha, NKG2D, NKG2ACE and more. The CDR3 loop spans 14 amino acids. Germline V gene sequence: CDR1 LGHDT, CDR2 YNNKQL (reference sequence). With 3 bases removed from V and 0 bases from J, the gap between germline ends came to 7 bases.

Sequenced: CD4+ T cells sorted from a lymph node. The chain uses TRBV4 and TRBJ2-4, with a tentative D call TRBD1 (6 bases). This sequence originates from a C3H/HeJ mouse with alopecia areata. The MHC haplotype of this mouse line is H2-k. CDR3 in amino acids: CASSYRGSQNTLYF. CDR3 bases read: TGTGCCAGCAGCTACAGGGGAAGTCAAAAC. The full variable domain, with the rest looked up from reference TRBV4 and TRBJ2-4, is ETAVFQTPNYHVTQVGNEVSFNCKQTLGHDTMYWYKQDSKKLLKIMFSYNNKQLIVNETVPRRFSPQSSDKAHLNLRIKSVEPEDSAVYLCASSYRGSQNTLYFGAGTRLSVL.